Below are 22 T cell receptor beta chains sequenced from a single sample in a study of blood T cell repertoires in COVID-19. The repertoire was sequenced with immunoSEQ multiplex PCR; TCRdb's copy has only in-frame clones and lacks some. The sample includes under 300,000 clones, roughly 87% of them seen just once. The specimen sequenced was peripheral blood. The receptors derive from a human donor in a cohort sampled during active COVID-19.

V and J are TRBV28 and TRBJ2-1, with a weak D call TRBD2 (5 bases). With 4 bases removed from V and 7 bases from J, the gap between germline ends came to 23 bases. The germline gives CDR1 MDHEN, CDR2 SYDVKM. CDR3 length equals 17 residues. CDR3 bases: TGTGCCAGCAGTTGGAAATCTTGGAATCTAGCACGAAATGAGCAGTTCTTC. This sequence encodes CASSWKSWNLARNEQFF.

V usage is TRBV18 and J usage is TRBJ1-5; 10 bases align to TRBD1. Unmatched junction bases numbered 11, after V lost 5 bases and J lost 7 bases. The germline V gene encodes CDR1 KGHSH and CDR2 LQKENI. The CDR3 is made up of 16 amino acids. CDR3: CASSSSRDRGSQPQHF. The CDR3, as DNA: TGTGCCAGCTCATCCTCCCGGGACAGGGGAAGCCAGCCCCAGCATTTT.

CDR3 bases: TGTGCCAGCAGCCTTCTAGCGGGAGCCTACGAGCAGTACTTC. This encodes CASSLLAGAYEQYF. The rearrangement joins TRBV3-1 (or the pseudogene TRBV3-2) to TRBJ2-7; 10 nucleotides agree with TRBD2. CDR3 length equals 14 residues. V shed 4 bases, J shed 2 bases, and the junction held 2 bases outside the gene matches. The germline V gene encodes CDR1 LGHDT and CDR2 YNNKEL (reference sequence).

CDR3 region: CASSHFDRPGNIQYF. CDR3 nucleotides: TGCGCCAGCAGCCACTTTGACAGGCCAGGAAACATTCAGTACTTC. This chain connects TRBV4-1 to TRBJ2-4; a possible D gene is TRBD1 (6 bases). Trimming took off 3 bases at V and 6 bases at J, with 15 bases between the two ends. This CDR3 has 15 amino acids. The germline gives CDR1 MGHRA, CDR2 YSYEKL.

The CDR3 region has the DNA TGTGCCAGCAGCGCCAGCGGGGGTTGGGCCTACGAGCAGTACTTC. This codes for CASSASGGWAYEQYF. The chain uses TRBV9 and TRBJ2-7; TRBD2 matches at 8 bases. V lost 3 bases, J lost 2 bases, and 7 bases stayed unmatched. This CDR3 is built from 15 residues. Germline values: CDR1 SGDLS, CDR2 YYNGEE.

This chain links TRBV28 with TRBJ1-1; 8 bases are shared with TRBD1. The J segment lost 3 bases and the V segment lost 6 bases, leaving 12 bases of the junction unmatched. Per germline, CDR1 MDHEN and CDR2 SYDVKM. This CDR3 is built from 16 residues. The CDR3 loop reads CASRTGGAGKDTEAFF. CDR3 nucleotide sequence: TGTGCCAGCAGAACAGGGGGGGCGGGTAAAGACACTGAAGCTTTCTTT.

The chain recombines TRBV30 with TRBJ1-1; D call uncertain. The CDR3 runs 11 residues. CDR1 and CDR2 (germline): GTSNPN, SVGIG (reference sequence). Trimming shortened V by 3 bases and J by 5 bases, and 7 bases separated the two germline ends. DNA of the CDR3: TGTGCCTGGAGCGGCAGGACTGAAGCTTTCTTT. It translates to CAWSGRTEAFF.

The V and J genes are TRBV19 and TRBJ2-2; perhaps TRBD2 as D (5 bases). V lost 1 base and J 7 bases, leaving 16 bases between the germline ends. The length of the CDR3 is 16 residues. Looked up from germline, CDR1 is LNHDA and CDR2 is SQIVND (reference sequence). The CDR3 region has the DNA TGTGCCAGTAGTATAGGGGGAGTTTCAAAATACGGGGAGCTGTTTTTT. This gives the protein CASSIGGVSKYGELFF. Based on the CDR3 plus reference TRBV19 and TRBJ2-2, the full variable domain is DGGITQSPKYLFRKEGQNVTLSCEQNLNHDAMYWYRQDPGQGLRLIYYSQIVNDFQKGDIAEGYSVSREKKESFPLTVTSAQKNPTAFYLCASSIGGVSKYGELFFGEGSRLTVL.

This clone was detected once. This chain uses TRBV11-3 with TRBJ2-3, with 10 bases fitting TRBD2. Germline CDR1 reads SGHNT; CDR2 reads YENEEA. The CDR3 is 14 residues long. Trimming at V came to 5 bases and at J to 2 bases, leaving 1 base not matched to a gene. CDR3 region: CASSLAGDTDTQYF. CDR3 in DNA: TGTGCCAGCAGCCTAGCGGGGGACACAGATACGCAGTATTTT. The full variable domain, with the rest looked up from reference TRBV11-3 and TRBJ2-3, is EAGVVQSPRYKIIEKKQPVAFWCNPISGHNTLYWYLQNLGQGPELLIRYENEEAVDDSQLPKDRFSAERLKGVDSTLKIQPAELGDSAVYLCASSLAGDTDTQYFGPGTRLTVL.

The chain couples TRBV6-5 to TRBJ2-1; D remains unclear. The CDR3 extends over 14 amino acids. Trimming took off 2 bases at V and 4 bases at J, with 9 bases between the two ends. Germline values: CDR1 MNHEY, CDR2 SVGAGI. The CDR3 loop is CASSYRLSYNEQFF. The CDR3 nucleotides are TGTGCCAGCAGTTACCGTCTGTCTTACAATGAGCAGTTCTTC.

This clone was seen a handful of times. The chain recombines TRBV19 with TRBJ2-4, with a weak D call TRBD1 (6 bases). Germline-derived CDR1 and CDR2 are LNHDA and SQIVND (reference sequence). V lost 7 bases to trimming and J lost 0 bases, with 10 bases between them. The CDR3 is made up of 14 amino acids. CDR3 amino acids: CASIDRKAKNIQYF. CDR3 bases: TGTGCCAGTATAGACAGGAAAGCCAAAAACATTCAGTACTTC.

The V call is TRBV18, the J call TRBJ2-1; D perhaps matches TRBD2 (5 bases). Germline assignment: CDR1 KGHSH and CDR2 LQKENI. With 1 base removed from V and 9 bases from J, the gap between germline ends came to 19 bases. This CDR3 has 16 residues. The DNA for the CDR3 is TGTGCCAGCTCACCACTTCCACCGGGGTCCGCGGGTGAGCAGTTCTTC. Its protein product is CASSPLPPGSAGEQFF.

This chain uses TRBV11-3 with TRBJ2-1, with TRBD2 matching over 11 bases. CDR3 length equals 16 residues. Germline V lookup: CDR1 SGHNT, CDR2 YENEEA. V gave up 0 bases and J gave up 3 bases; unmatched junction bases: 1. Here the CDR3 DNA reads TGTGCCAGCAGCTTAGATGGGACTAGCGGCTACAATGAGCAGTTCTTC. Protein: CASSLDGTSGYNEQFF.

The rearrangement uses TRBV6-5 and TRBJ2-1; D might be TRBD2 (7 bases). V lost 2 bases to trimming and J lost 7 bases, with 15 bases between them. Germline V lookup: CDR1 MNHEY, CDR2 SVGAGI. The CDR3 is 15 residues long. CDR3 residues: CASSYRGGYSNEQFF. The CDR3 coding sequence is TGTGCCAGCAGTTACAGGGGGGGATATTCTAATGAGCAGTTCTTC.

The table lists this clone with a few counts. This chain connects TRBV19 to TRBJ1-5; D is unclear. In germline, CDR1 is LNHDA, CDR2 SQIVND (reference sequence). This CDR3 is built from 11 residues. The ends were cut back, 4 bases at V and 9 bases at J, with 7 bases in the middle. In DNA form, the CDR3 reads TGTGCCAGTAGTAATCTAGGGCCCCAGCATTTT. Amino acids: CASSNLGPQHF.

This chain uses TRBV30 with TRBJ2-1; possibly TRBD2 for D (6 bases). This CDR3 spans 14 amino acids. The ends were cut back, 3 bases at V and 11 bases at J, with 20 bases in the middle. Germline V CDR1 and CDR2: GTSNPN, SVGIG (reference sequence). In nucleotides, the CDR3 is TGTGCCTGGAGATCTCAGCGGGTGAGGGATAAGCAGTTCTTC. Protein sequence: CAWRSQRVRDKQFF.

This chain joins TRBV6-5 and TRBJ1-1; no firm D call. Germline V gives CDR1 MNHEY, CDR2 SVGAGI. The CDR3 loop spans 14 amino acids. V was trimmed by 0 bases and J by 5 bases, leaving 10 bases between them. CDR3 residues: CASSYSRRETEAFF. In DNA, the CDR3 is TGTGCCAGCAGTTACTCCCGCCGGGAGACTGAAGCTTTCTTT.

This sequence joins TRBV7-2 and TRBJ2-1; weak D call: TRBD2 (5 bases). Germline V gives CDR1 SGHTA, CDR2 FQGNSA. The V end lost 1 base, the J end lost 14 bases, and 9 bases lay between the germline ends. The CDR3 spans 11 residues. CDR3 nucleotide sequence: TGTGCCAGCAGCTTAGTTCAGGAGGAGTTCTTC. This encodes CASSLVQEEFF.

This rearrangement joins TRBV5-1 to TRBJ2-6, with D uncertain. The CDR3 extends over 15 amino acids. Trimming shortened V by 0 bases and J by 2 bases, and 6 bases separated the two germline ends. CDR1 is SGHRS and CDR2 is YFSETQ in the germline V gene. The CDR3 coding sequence is TGCGCCAGCAGCTTGGGGCCAGCTGGGGCCAACGTCCTGACTTTC. As protein: CASSLGPAGANVLTF.

The chain has TRBV21-1 and TRBJ1-5. TRBV21-1 is deemed a pseudogene. This CDR3 comprises 16 residues. CDR3 region: CASSKAHGARGQPQHF. For the CDR3, the DNA is TGTGCCAGCAGCAAAGCTCACGGGGCGCGGGGGCAGCCCCAGCATTTT.

The rearrangement joins TRBV18 to TRBJ2-1, with D possibly TRBD1 on 5 matching bases. The germline V gene encodes CDR1 KGHSH and CDR2 LQKENI. Trimming removed 3 bases at V and 2 bases at J, with 11 bases between. This CDR3 has 15 residues. CDR3 residues: CASSPDRSTYNEQFF. The CDR3 nucleotides read TGTGCCAGCTCACCCGACAGAAGCACCTACAATGAGCAGTTCTTC.

This rearrangement joins TRBV28 to TRBJ2-1; weak D call: TRBD2 (6 bases). The CDR3 sequence is 15 residues long. V was cut by 3 bases and J by 3 bases, with 12 bases left in between. The germline V gene encodes CDR1 MDHEN and CDR2 SYDVKM. The CDR3 region has the DNA TGTGCCAGCAGTTTGGATGGGGGGAACTACAATGAGCAGTTCTTC. This codes for CASSLDGGNYNEQFF.